This TCR beta chain was found in a study of early T cells in non-severe SARS-CoV-2 infection. TCRdb reprocessed the 5' RACE reads via MiXCR and lists one record per CDR3 protein. The sample consists of tens of thousands of distinct CDR3 sequences, almost 7.5% of them appearing once. This clonotype came up many times. CDR3 length: 14 amino acids. From germline, CDR1 is LGHNA and CDR2 YNFKEQ. Trimming removed 6 bases at V and 3 bases at J, with 12 bases between. The chain employs TRBV4-2 and TRBJ1-5; no firm D call. Material: whole blood. The origin of this receptor is an adult who was a healthcare worker with PCR-confirmed SARS-CoV-2 infection or an uninfected control (not recorded which). The chain's CDR3 is CASSWRQANQPQHF. The CDR3 DNA reads TGTGCCAGCAGTTGGCGGCAGGCCAATCAGCCCCAGCATTTT.